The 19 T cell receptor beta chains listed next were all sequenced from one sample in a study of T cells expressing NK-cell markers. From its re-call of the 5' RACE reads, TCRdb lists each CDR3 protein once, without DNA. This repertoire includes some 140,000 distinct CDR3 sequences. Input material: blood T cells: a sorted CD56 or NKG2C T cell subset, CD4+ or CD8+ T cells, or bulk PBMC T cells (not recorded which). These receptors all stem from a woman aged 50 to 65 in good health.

CDR3 sequence: CASRINTGTGKNGELFF. The V and J genes are TRBV6-5 and TRBJ2-2; there is no DNA to check the TCRdb D call of TRBD1. Germline-derived CDR1 and CDR2 are MNHEY and SVGAGI. The CDR3 length is 17 residues.

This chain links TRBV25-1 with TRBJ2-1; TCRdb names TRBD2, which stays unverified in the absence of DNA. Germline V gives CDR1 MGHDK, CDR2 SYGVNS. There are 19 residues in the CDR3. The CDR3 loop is CASSEMVAGLRSSYNEQFF.

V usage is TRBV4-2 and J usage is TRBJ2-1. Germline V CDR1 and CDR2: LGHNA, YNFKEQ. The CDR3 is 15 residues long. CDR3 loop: CASSQDGPDLDEQFF.

The CDR3 loop is CAIKVDREDGKLFF. The chain employs TRBV10-3 and TRBJ1-4. Looked up from germline, CDR1 is ENHRY and CDR2 is SYGVKD. The CDR3 totals 14 residues.

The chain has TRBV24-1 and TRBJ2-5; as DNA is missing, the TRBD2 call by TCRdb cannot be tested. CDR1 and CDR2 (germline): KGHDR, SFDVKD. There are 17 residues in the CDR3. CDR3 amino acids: CATSDRGDPDFVETQYF.

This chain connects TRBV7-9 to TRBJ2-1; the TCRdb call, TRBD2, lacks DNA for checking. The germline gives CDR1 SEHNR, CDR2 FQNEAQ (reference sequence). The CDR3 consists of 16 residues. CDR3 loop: CASSGDGTSGNNEQFF.

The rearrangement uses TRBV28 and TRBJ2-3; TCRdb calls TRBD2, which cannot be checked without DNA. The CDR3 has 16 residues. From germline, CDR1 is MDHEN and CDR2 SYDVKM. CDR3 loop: CASSSLTSGMRDTQYF. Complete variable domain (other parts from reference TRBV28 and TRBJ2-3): DVKVTQSSRYLVKRTGEKVFLECVQDMDHENMFWYRQDPGLGLRLIYFSYDVKMKEKGDIPEGYSVSREKKERFSLILESASTNQTSMYLCASSSLTSGMRDTQYFGPGTRLTVL.

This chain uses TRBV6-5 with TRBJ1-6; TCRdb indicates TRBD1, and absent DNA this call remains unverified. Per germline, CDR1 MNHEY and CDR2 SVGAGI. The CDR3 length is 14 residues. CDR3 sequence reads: CASSSRTGYPPLHF.

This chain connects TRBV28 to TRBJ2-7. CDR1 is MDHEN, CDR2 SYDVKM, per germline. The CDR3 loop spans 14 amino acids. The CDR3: CASSLLGGNYEQYF.

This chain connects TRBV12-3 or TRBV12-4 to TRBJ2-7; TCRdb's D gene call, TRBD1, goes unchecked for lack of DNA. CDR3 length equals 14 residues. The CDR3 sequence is CASSFPGQGSEQYF.

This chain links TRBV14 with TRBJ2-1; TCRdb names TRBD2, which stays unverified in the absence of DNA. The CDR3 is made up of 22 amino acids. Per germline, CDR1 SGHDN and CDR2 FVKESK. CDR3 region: CASSQGADRPRTSAEDGNEQFF.

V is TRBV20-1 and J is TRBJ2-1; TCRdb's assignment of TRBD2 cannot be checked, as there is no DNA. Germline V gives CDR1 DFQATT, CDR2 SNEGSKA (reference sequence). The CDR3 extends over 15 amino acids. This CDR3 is CSARTSGYSYNEQFF.

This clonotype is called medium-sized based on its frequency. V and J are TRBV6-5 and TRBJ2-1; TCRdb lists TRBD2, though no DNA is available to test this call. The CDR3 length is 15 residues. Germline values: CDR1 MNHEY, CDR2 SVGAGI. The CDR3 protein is CASSPGTSDYNEQFF.

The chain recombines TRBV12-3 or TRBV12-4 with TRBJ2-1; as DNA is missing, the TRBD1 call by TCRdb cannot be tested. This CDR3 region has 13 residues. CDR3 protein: CASTLDQLNEQFF.

The CDR3 spells CASSLRGVGAGGTYNEQFF. The chain carries TRBV5-6 and TRBJ2-1; TCRdb's D gene call, TRBD2, goes unchecked for lack of DNA. Germline CDR1 and CDR2: SGHDT and YYEEEE. The CDR3 is made up of 19 amino acids.

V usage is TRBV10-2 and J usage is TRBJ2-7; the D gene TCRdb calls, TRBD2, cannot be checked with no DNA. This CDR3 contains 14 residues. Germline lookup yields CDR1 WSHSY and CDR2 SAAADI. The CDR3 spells CASSAASGSQEQYF.

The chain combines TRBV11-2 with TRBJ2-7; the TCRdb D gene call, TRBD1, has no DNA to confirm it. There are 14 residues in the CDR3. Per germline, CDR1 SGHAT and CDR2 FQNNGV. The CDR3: CASSWLGQPFEQYF.

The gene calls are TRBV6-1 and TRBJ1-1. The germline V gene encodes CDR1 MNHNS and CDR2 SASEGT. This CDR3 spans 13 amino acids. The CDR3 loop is CASSDTDNTEAFF.

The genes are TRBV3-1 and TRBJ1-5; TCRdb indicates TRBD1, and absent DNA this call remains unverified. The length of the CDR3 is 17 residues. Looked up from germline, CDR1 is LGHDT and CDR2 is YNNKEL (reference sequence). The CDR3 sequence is CASSQDRGTGVHQPQHF. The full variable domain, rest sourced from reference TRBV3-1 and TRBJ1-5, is DTAVSQTPKYLVTQMGNDKSIKCEQNLGHDTMYWYKQDSKKFLKIMFSYNNKELIINETVPNRFSPKSPDKAHLNLHINSLELGDSAVYFCASSQDRGTGVHQPQHFGDGTRLSIL.